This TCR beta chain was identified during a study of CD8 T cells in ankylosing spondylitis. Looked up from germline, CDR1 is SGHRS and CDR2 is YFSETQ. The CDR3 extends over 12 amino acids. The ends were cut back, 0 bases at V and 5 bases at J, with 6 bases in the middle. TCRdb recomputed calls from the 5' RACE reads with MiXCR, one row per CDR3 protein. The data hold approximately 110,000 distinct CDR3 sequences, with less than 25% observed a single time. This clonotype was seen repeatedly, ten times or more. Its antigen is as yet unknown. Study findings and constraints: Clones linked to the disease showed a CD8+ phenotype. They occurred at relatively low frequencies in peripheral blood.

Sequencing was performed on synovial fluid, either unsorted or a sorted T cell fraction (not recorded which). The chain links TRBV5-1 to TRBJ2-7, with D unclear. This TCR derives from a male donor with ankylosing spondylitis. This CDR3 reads CASSLGPHEQYF. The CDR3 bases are TGCGCCAGCAGCTTGGGCCCCCACGAGCAGTACTTC.